Below, 15 T cell receptor beta chains from the same sample are listed, as sequenced in a study of blood T cell repertoires in COVID-19. Libraries were prepared by immunoSEQ multiplex PCR; TCRdb keeps only in-frame clonotypes and omits some of them. The sample carries 250,000 to 300,000 clones, approximately 91% recorded once. The sequencing sample was made of peripheral blood. The source is a woman younger than 45 with COVID-19, enrolled during active disease.

The J gene is TRBJ1-5, the V gene TRBV27; the D gene is possibly TRBD1 (6 bases). This CDR3 comprises 16 residues. The V end was cut by 0 bases, the J end by 1 base, with 10 bases between. CDR1 MNHEY and CDR2 SMNVEV come from the germline V gene (reference sequence). The CDR3 coding sequence is TGTGCCAGCAGTTTATCTGGGGGCAGGAGCAATCAGCCCCAGCATTTT. This encodes CASSLSGGRSNQPQHF.

This chain joins TRBV4-1 and TRBJ1-2; 9 nucleotides align to TRBD1. Germline loops: CDR1 MGHRA, CDR2 YSYEKL. This CDR3 has 13 amino acids. The J segment lost 8 bases and the V segment lost 4 bases, leaving 5 bases of the junction unmatched. CDR3 coding DNA: TGCGCCAGCAGCCTCACAGGGGGCCGAGGCTACACCTTC. Encoded protein: CASSLTGGRGYTF.

The chain joins TRBV5-1 to TRBJ2-7; a possible D gene is TRBD2 (5 bases). From germline, CDR1 is SGHRS and CDR2 YFSETQ. CDR3 size: 16 residues. Trimming removed 4 bases from V and 0 bases from J, with 17 bases in between. CDR3 sequence: CASSIKDSSSSYEQYF. Written as DNA, the CDR3 is TGCGCCAGCAGCATTAAGGACTCGAGCAGCTCCTACGAGCAGTACTTC. The complete variable domain, with remaining parts taken from reference TRBV5-1 and TRBJ2-7, reads KAGVTQTPRYLIKTRGQQVTLSCSPISGHRSVSWYQQTPGQGLQFLFEYFSETQRNKGNFPGRFSGRQFSNSRSEMNVSTLELGDSALYLCASSIKDSSSSYEQYFGPGTRLTVT.

The rearrangement uses TRBV19 and TRBJ1-2, with TRBD1 matching over 8 bases. The CDR3 sequence is 17 residues long. The J segment lost 4 bases and the V segment lost 3 bases, leaving 13 bases of the junction unmatched. Germline lookup yields CDR1 LNHDA and CDR2 SQIVND (reference sequence). CDR3 residues: CASSIRNSGTGSYGYTF. In nucleotides, the CDR3 is TGTGCCAGTAGTATCCGAAATTCCGGGACAGGAAGCTATGGCTACACCTTC.

This sequence joins TRBV24-1 and TRBJ2-3, with D tentatively TRBD2 (5 bases). Germline V gives CDR1 KGHDR, CDR2 SFDVKD. CDR3 length: 13 amino acids. V lost 4 bases and J 11 bases, leaving 15 bases between the germline ends. The CDR3 loop reads CATSDNNGVGQYF. The CDR3 DNA reads as TGTGCCACCAGTGACAACAACGGGGTGGGGCAGTATTTT.

The chain is built from TRBV19 and TRBJ1-5; D is perhaps TRBD1 (5 bases). Germline V CDR1 and CDR2: LNHDA, SQIVND (reference sequence). The V and J ends lost 7 bases and 1 base respectively, with 11 bases between them. This CDR3 comprises 14 residues. The CDR3 sequence: CASMEGTSNQPQHF. The CDR3 nucleotides read TGTGCCAGTATGGAGGGGACGAGCAATCAGCCCCAGCATTTT.

The V gene is TRBV11-2, the J gene TRBJ2-2; D is perhaps TRBD2 (6 bases). Germline V gives CDR1 SGHAT, CDR2 FQNNGV. Trimming pared 1 base from V and 6 bases from J, leaving 15 bases between. The CDR3 is 16 residues long. This CDR3 reads CASSLGLGEAAGELFF. The CDR3 DNA reads as TGTGCCAGCAGCTTAGGTCTAGGGGAGGCTGCCGGGGAGCTGTTTTTT. The full variable domain, completed using reference TRBV11-2 and TRBJ2-2, is EAGVAQSPRYKIIEKRQSVAFWCNPISGHATLYWYQQILGQGPKLLIQFQNNGVVDDSQLPKDRFSAERLKGVDSTLKIQPAKLEDSAVYLCASSLGLGEAAGELFFGEGSRLTVL.

This chain connects TRBV28 to TRBJ2-1; 15 positions match TRBD2. Unmatched junction bases numbered 9, after V lost 5 bases and J lost 7 bases. Germline loops: CDR1 MDHEN, CDR2 SYDVKM. The CDR3 runs 17 residues. The CDR3 coding sequence is TGTGCCAGCAGTCGGCTACTCGGACTAGCGGGGGGGAATGAGCAGTTCTTC. This encodes CASSRLLGLAGGNEQFF.

The rearrangement links TRBV2 to TRBJ2-1; TRBD2 matches at 7 bases. Trimming cost V 1 base and J 4 bases; bases outside gene matches: 1. Germline V lookup: CDR1 SNHLY, CDR2 FYNNEI. The CDR3 has 14 residues. In DNA, the CDR3 is TGTGCCAGCAGTGAAGAGGGAGGGTACAATGAGCAGTTCTTC. Amino acids: CASSEEGGYNEQFF.

This sequence joins TRBV19 and TRBJ2-3; 14 nucleotides line up with TRBD2. Germline V gene lookup returns CDR1 LNHDA and CDR2 SQIVND (reference sequence). V shed 4 bases, J shed 1 base, and the junction held 16 bases outside the gene matches. This CDR3 comprises 21 residues. The CDR3 DNA reads as TGTGCCAGTAGTACCCCGGGACTAGCGGGAGCCTCCACTTATCGCACAGATACGCAGTATTTT. The encoded protein is CASSTPGLAGASTYRTDTQYF.

This rearrangement joins TRBV5-1 to TRBJ1-5; D is unclear. CDR3 length: 15 residues. CDR1 is SGHRS and CDR2 is YFSETQ in the germline V gene. V lost 0 bases and J lost 2, with 9 bases in between. CDR3 nucleotides: TGCGCCAGCAGCTTGGATGTCAGCGGCAATCAGCCCCAGCATTTT. Amino acids: CASSLDVSGNQPQHF.

This rearrangement joins TRBV30 to TRBJ1-1; the D gene is possibly TRBD1 (6 bases). Trimming stripped 0 bases from V and 4 bases from J, with 12 bases between. The CDR3 extends over 14 amino acids. Germline V gene lookup returns CDR1 GTSNPN and CDR2 SVGIG (reference sequence). CDR3 residues: CAWSVLRGGTEAFF. CDR3 in DNA: TGTGCCTGGAGTGTACTGAGGGGGGGCACTGAAGCTTTCTTT. Supplemented by reference TRBV30 and TRBJ1-1, the full variable domain reads SQTIHQWPATLVQPVGSPLSLECTVEGTSNPNLYWYRQAAGRGLQLLFYSVGIGQISSEVPQNLSASRPQDRQFILSSKKLLLSDSGFYLCAWSVLRGGTEAFFGQGTRLTVV.

The chain carries TRBV19 and TRBJ2-2; a weak D match, TRBD2 (5 bases). The V end lost 4 bases, the J end lost 3 bases, and 18 bases lay between the germline ends. Germline loops: CDR1 LNHDA, CDR2 SQIVND (reference sequence). CDR3 length: 17 residues. The CDR3 DNA follows: TGTGCCAGTAGTACCCCCCTTGCGGGCCTAGACACCGGGGAGCTGTTTTTT. Translation: CASSTPLAGLDTGELFF.

The rearrangement uses TRBV6-1 and TRBJ1-1; possible D gene TRBD1, 5 bases. The CDR3 consists of 16 residues. Deletions cut 4 bases from V and 2 bases from J, with 17 bases between. Germline-derived CDR1 and CDR2 are MNHNS and SASEGT. DNA of the CDR3: TGTGCCAGCAGTGGTTGGGTTGGGGGGGGTAACACTGAAGCTTTCTTT. This sequence encodes CASSGWVGGGNTEAFF.

The V call is TRBV7-9, the J call TRBJ1-2; D uncertain. Trimming pared 5 bases from V and 4 bases from J, leaving 11 bases between. The CDR3 loop spans 13 amino acids. From germline, CDR1 is SEHNR and CDR2 FQNEAQ (reference sequence). In DNA form, the CDR3 reads TGTGCCAGCAGCCAGGCGGGGATCTATGGCTACACCTTC. Encoded protein: CASSQAGIYGYTF.